This T cell receptor beta chain is from a study of PD-L1 blockade in urothelial cancer. Across the whole study: The authors examined blood 3 weeks (second dose) and 6 weeks after treatment start.

Every PCR received spiked-in synthetic TCR analog templates. The repertoire was sequenced with immunoSEQ multiplex PCR; TCRdb's copy has only in-frame clones and lacks some. Found here are tens of thousands of clones, 70% to 90% of them singletons; the top ten hold approximately 7.6%. The V end was cut by 0 bases, the J end by 2 bases, with 7 bases between. This CDR3 has 14 amino acids. From germline, CDR1 is MNHEY and CDR2 SVGAGI. This receptor was identified in a man aged 55 to 70 with urothelial cancer. Sequencing used PBMCs, obtained around atezolizumab (anti-PD-L1) treatment. The genes are TRBV6-5 and TRBJ1-2; D not certain. In DNA, the CDR3 is TGTGCCAGCAGTTACTCGAGCGCCAACTATGGCTACACCTTC. This translates into CASSYSSANYGYTF.